The 29 T cell receptor beta chains below come from one sample, sequenced in a study of CXCR3-negative and CXCR3-positive naive CD8 T cells. UMI-labeled TRB cDNA libraries were prepared by 5' RACE. TCRdb reanalyzed the 5' RACE reads and collapses them to one entry per CDR3 protein, without DNA. The repertoire shows some 130,000 distinct CDR3 sequences; the top ten hold approximately 0.29%. Sequencing was performed on naive CXCR3- CD8+ T cells from blood. Subset: CD45RO-CCR7+CD27+CD95- naive CD8+ T cells lacking CXCR3 (TNR3-). The receptors come from a human donor in good health. Some clones in this sample may be carry-over from other donors' samples.

The rearrangement joins TRBV29-1 to TRBJ2-7; TCRdb's D gene call, TRBD2, goes unchecked for lack of DNA. CDR3 length: 14 amino acids. Germline V gene data show CDR1 as SQVTM and CDR2 as ANQGSEA. The CDR3 reads CSVKAPGPNYEQYF.

This chain connects TRBV5-1 to TRBJ2-7. This CDR3 has 13 residues. Germline loops: CDR1 SGHRS, CDR2 YFSETQ. CDR3 loop: CASSLEGNYEQYF.

V is TRBV4-1 and J is TRBJ1-5. Germline-derived CDR1 and CDR2 are MGHRA and YSYEKL. The CDR3 covers 14 residues. The chain's CDR3 is CASSQGGVNQPQHF.

The chain has TRBV7-8 and TRBJ2-3; the D call from TCRdb, TRBD2, cannot be confirmed without DNA. The CDR3 runs to 15 residues. The germline V gene has CDR1 SGHVS and CDR2 FQNEAQ. CDR3 protein: CASSLSGLVPDTQYF.

The chain's CDR3 is CASSPSSGYEQYF. The chain couples TRBV12-3 or TRBV12-4 to TRBJ2-7; the TRBD2 assignment by TCRdb is unverifiable without DNA. The CDR3 spans 13 residues.

V gene TRBV11-2 combines with J gene TRBJ2-1; the TCRdb D gene call, TRBD1, has no DNA to confirm it. The CDR3 covers 18 residues. CDR1 is SGHAT, CDR2 FQNNGV, per germline. This CDR3 reads CASSLTETGLGLINEQFF.

The chain has TRBV20-1 and TRBJ2-5; TCRdb gives TRBD2 as the D gene, but with no DNA this cannot be confirmed. The CDR3 is made up of 14 amino acids. CDR1 DFQATT and CDR2 SNEGSKA come from the germline V gene (reference sequence). The CDR3: CSAQGGGPEETQYF.

The chain uses TRBV5-1 and TRBJ2-3; without DNA, the TCRdb call of TRBD2 cannot be checked. CDR3 length: 16 residues. The germline gives CDR1 SGHRS, CDR2 YFSETQ. The CDR3: CASSLVGLPVTDTQYF.

This CDR3 reads CASSISTGITGELFF. The V and J genes are TRBV19 and TRBJ2-2; TCRdb gives TRBD1 as the D gene, but with no DNA this cannot be confirmed. The germline V gene encodes CDR1 LNHDA and CDR2 SQIVND (reference sequence). CDR3 length: 15 residues.

The chain uses TRBV5-6 and TRBJ2-7; TCRdb names TRBD1, which stays unverified in the absence of DNA. The CDR3 totals 14 residues. CDR1 is SGHDT, CDR2 YYEEEE, per germline. CDR3 amino acids: CASSSRGLHYEQYF.

The gene calls are TRBV28 and TRBJ2-2; there is no DNA to check the TCRdb D call of TRBD1. The CDR3 runs to 15 residues. Looked up from germline, CDR1 is MDHEN and CDR2 is SYDVKM. The CDR3 protein is CASSLVQGGTGELFF.

The gene calls are TRBV7-8 and TRBJ2-2; TCRdb outputs TRBD2, but without DNA this stays unchecked. The CDR3 is 18 residues long. In germline, CDR1 is SGHVS, CDR2 FQNEAQ. The CDR3 reads CASSLKRFLAGLTGELFF.

This chain joins TRBV29-1 and TRBJ2-5; TCRdb reports TRBD1, a call that lacks DNA to check it against. This CDR3 comprises 13 residues. CDR1 SQVTM and CDR2 ANQGSEA come from the germline V gene. CDR3 amino acids: CSAGGGNQETQYF.

The chain couples TRBV27 to TRBJ2-7. The CDR3 runs 18 residues. The germline V gene has CDR1 MNHEY and CDR2 SMNVEV (reference sequence). The CDR3 reads CASSPKNFASAATYEQYF.

This CDR3 reads CASSLDLSSPETQYF. The chain couples TRBV5-4 to TRBJ2-5. There are 15 residues in the CDR3. CDR1 is SGHNT, CDR2 YYREEE, per germline (reference sequence).

The rearrangement joins TRBV4-2 to TRBJ1-5. CDR1 is LGHNA, CDR2 YNFKEQ, per germline. The CDR3 length is 12 residues. CDR3: CASSLVNQPQHF.

V is TRBV15 and J is TRBJ2-3; TCRdb's D call, TRBD2, is unchecked because there is no DNA. The CDR3 has 17 residues. The germline gives CDR1 LNHNV, CDR2 YYDKDF (reference sequence). The chain's CDR3 is CATSQPSGRVGTDTQYF.

This sequence joins TRBV9 and TRBJ2-1; TCRdb's D call, TRBD2, is unchecked because there is no DNA. The CDR3 covers 17 residues. Germline V CDR1 and CDR2: SGDLS, YYNGEE. This CDR3 reads CASSVVGGLAGLNEQFF.

This chain joins TRBV15 and TRBJ2-1; TCRdb proposes TRBD1, but this gene call is untestable without DNA. The germline V gene has CDR1 LNHNV and CDR2 YYDKDF (reference sequence). The CDR3 covers 14 residues. The CDR3 sequence is CATSRGPTYNEQFF. Drawing the rest from reference TRBV15 and TRBJ2-1, the complete variable domain is DAMVIQNPRYQVTQFGKPVTLSCSQTLNHNVMYWYQQKSSQAPKLLFHYYDKDFNNEADTPDNFQSRRPNTSFCFLDIRSPGLGDTAMYLCATSRGPTYNEQFFGPGTRLTVL.

The chain carries TRBV12-3 or TRBV12-4 and TRBJ1-1; the TRBD1 assignment by TCRdb is unverifiable without DNA. This CDR3 region has 14 residues. The CDR3 is CASSRWGNGGEAFF.

V and J are TRBV19 and TRBJ2-1; the TCRdb D gene call, TRBD1, has no DNA to confirm it. This CDR3 has 14 residues. Germline values: CDR1 LNHDA, CDR2 SQIVND (reference sequence). The CDR3 is CASSMGQGQNEQFF. Full variable domain (rest looked up from reference TRBV19 and TRBJ2-1): DGGITQSPKYLFRKEGQNVTLSCEQNLNHDAMYWYRQDPGQGLRLIYYSQIVNDFQKGDIAEGYSVSREKKESFPLTVTSAQKNPTAFYLCASSMGQGQNEQFFGPGTRLTVL.

This rearrangement joins TRBV15 to TRBJ2-2. The CDR3 length is 16 residues. Per germline, CDR1 LNHNV and CDR2 YYDKDF (reference sequence). The CDR3 reads CATSRDQVPDTGELFF.

The CDR3 is CASSSDRVDEQFF. The J gene is TRBJ2-1, the V gene TRBV7-2; the TRBD1 assignment by TCRdb is unverifiable without DNA. In germline, CDR1 is SGHTA, CDR2 FQGNSA. This CDR3 has 13 amino acids.

V gene TRBV4-1 combines with J gene TRBJ2-7; TCRdb reports TRBD2, a call that lacks DNA to check it against. The CDR3 spans 16 residues. Germline CDR1 is MGHRA and CDR2 is YSYEKL. The CDR3 loop is CASSQDSGPSSYEQYF.

J is TRBJ2-1 and V is TRBV29-1; TCRdb's D gene call, TRBD2, goes unchecked for lack of DNA. The germline V gene encodes CDR1 SQVTM and CDR2 ANQGSEA. This CDR3 is built from 15 residues. CDR3 sequence reads: CSISGGPSSYNEQFF.

The rearrangement joins TRBV7-9 to TRBJ1-5. The germline CDR1 and CDR2 sequences are SEHNR and FQNEAQ (reference sequence). There are 15 residues in the CDR3. CDR3 residues: CASSVNGSYNQPQHF.

The V and J genes are TRBV10-1 and TRBJ1-5; TCRdb lists TRBD1, though no DNA is available to test this call. Germline V CDR1 and CDR2: WNHNN, SYGVQD (reference sequence). The CDR3 is made up of 15 amino acids. This CDR3 reads CASREGAGTNQPQHF.

The chain links TRBV28 to TRBJ2-1; TCRdb gives TRBD1 as the D gene, but with no DNA this cannot be confirmed. The CDR3 is 15 residues long. Germline V CDR1 and CDR2: MDHEN, SYDVKM. The CDR3 here is CASSLLIRQGDEQFF.

The chain combines TRBV7-9 with TRBJ2-7; TCRdb indicates TRBD2, and absent DNA this call remains unverified. This CDR3 region has 16 residues. Germline CDR1 is SEHNR and CDR2 is FQNEAQ (reference sequence). This CDR3 is CASSLGGPPDICEQYF.